Below are 17 T cell receptor beta chains sequenced from a single sample in a study of cytomegalovirus exposure and HLA in healthy donors. The PCR employed 60 Vbeta primers together with 13 Jbeta primers. Here immunoSEQ multiplex PCR was the method, and the copy in TCRdb shows in-frame clones only, minus some. The table lists roughly 200,000 clones, 73% of them singletons, with over 1.5% in the top ten. Sequencing input: PBMCs. All receptors derive from a woman in her twenties or thirties in good health and CMV-seronegative.

This sequence joins TRBV27 and TRBJ2-1; D possibly corresponds to TRBD2 (6 bases). Germline V gene data show CDR1 as MNHEY and CDR2 as SMNVEV (reference sequence). The CDR3 totals 14 residues. V was cut by 6 bases and J by 8 bases, with 17 bases left in between. Written as DNA, the CDR3 is TGTGCCAGCAGCCTCGCGGGGCCTCGGGATGAGCAGTTCTTC. Its translation: CASSLAGPRDEQFF.

The genes are TRBV7-8 and TRBJ2-1; 7 bases line up with TRBD2. The V segment lost 5 bases and the J segment 5 bases; nucleotides outside the gene matches: 6. Per germline, CDR1 SGHVS and CDR2 FQNEAQ. The CDR3 sequence is 14 residues long. The CDR3 loop is CASSVTGTNNEQFF. CDR3 bases: TGTGCCAGCAGCGTGACCGGGACTAACAATGAGCAGTTCTTC.

CDR3 region: CASSEARAAPLHF. The CDR3 nucleotides are TGTGCCAGCAGTGAAGCTCGAGCTGCACCCCTCCACTTT. V is TRBV6-1 and J is TRBJ1-6; D unclear. Trimming pared 0 bases from V and 11 bases from J, leaving 8 bases between. Germline V lookup: CDR1 MNHNS, CDR2 SASEGT. The CDR3 loop spans 13 amino acids.

The chain is built from TRBV19 and TRBJ1-2; TRBD1 matches 9 bases. This CDR3 has 13 residues. The J segment lost 6 bases and the V segment lost 6 bases, leaving 5 bases of the junction unmatched. Germline assignment: CDR1 LNHDA and CDR2 SQIVND (reference sequence). The CDR3 region has the DNA TGTGCCAGTAGCTGGACAGGGGCCGATGGCTACACCTTC. It is translated as CASSWTGADGYTF. The complete variable domain, with remaining parts taken from reference TRBV19 and TRBJ1-2, reads DGGITQSPKYLFRKEGQNVTLSCEQNLNHDAMYWYRQDPGQGLRLIYYSQIVNDFQKGDIAEGYSVSREKKESFPLTVTSAQKNPTAFYLCASSWTGADGYTFGSGTRLTVV.

The count of this clone is one. The V and J genes are TRBV7-2 and TRBJ2-1, with TRBD2 matching over 8 bases. J was trimmed by 5 bases and V by 3 bases; bases with no gene match: 9. CDR3 length: 16 residues. Germline V gene lookup returns CDR1 SGHTA and CDR2 FQGNSA. This CDR3 is CASSLGLRGAHNEQFF. The CDR3 nucleotides read TGTGCCAGCAGCTTGGGCTTGCGGGGGGCCCACAATGAGCAGTTCTTC.

This chain joins TRBV5-1 and TRBJ2-7, with D hard to call. CDR1 is SGHRS and CDR2 is YFSETQ in the germline V gene. This CDR3 has 11 amino acids. Deletions cut 4 bases from V and 2 bases from J, with 4 bases between. Written as DNA, the CDR3 is TGCGCCAGCAGCCTAACCTACGAGCAGTACTTC. Translating it yields CASSLTYEQYF.

The chain joins TRBV6-1 to TRBJ1-4; TRBD1 agrees at 10 bases. With V trimmed by 4 bases and J by 7 bases, 12 bases remained unmatched. The CDR3 consists of 17 residues. Germline CDR1 and CDR2: MNHNS and SASEGT. The CDR3 nucleotides are TGTGCCAGCAGTGGTGGGGACAGGGGTGGCTTCGGTGAAAAACTGTTTTTT. This encodes CASSGGDRGGFGEKLFF.

The genes are TRBV6-1 and TRBJ2-1, with D possibly TRBD2 on 6 matching bases. The V end was cut by 7 bases, the J end by 4 bases, with 17 bases between. This CDR3 spans 15 amino acids. Per the germline V gene, CDR1 is MNHNS and CDR2 is SASEGT. The CDR3 DNA reads TGTGCCAGCACGGCCACGGGGGTCCTTTACAATGAGCAGTTCTTC. This codes for CASTATGVLYNEQFF.

V gene TRBV29-1 combines with J gene TRBJ2-5, with D possibly being TRBD2 (6 bases). The CDR3 consists of 13 residues. The V end was cut by 7 bases, the J end by 7 bases, with 19 bases between. Germline-derived CDR1 and CDR2 are SQVTM and ANQGSEA. The CDR3: CSASSGVGGTQYF. CDR3 nucleotides: TGCAGCGCCTCTTCGGGGGTAGGCGGGACCCAGTACTTC.

This clone was observed a handful of times. This chain connects TRBV7-8 to TRBJ1-1, with 9 bases fitting TRBD1. V lost 5 bases and J lost 1; bases outside the gene matches: 8. In germline, CDR1 is SGHVS, CDR2 FQNEAQ. The CDR3 is 16 residues long. CDR3 nucleotides: TGTGCCAGCAGCCCCCCAAGGACAGGGGAGAACACTGAAGCTTTCTTT. Translating gives CASSPPRTGENTEAFF.

This clone was detected only a few times. The CDR3 DNA sequence: TGTGCCAGCAGCTTACGCAGGGATGGAGAGACCCAGTACTTC. It specifies CASSLRRDGETQYF. The rearrangement joins TRBV7-2 to TRBJ2-5, with a possible D match to TRBD1 (5 bases). Trimming stripped 2 bases from V and 4 bases from J, with 11 bases between. The CDR3 runs to 14 residues. Germline loops: CDR1 SGHTA, CDR2 FQGNSA.

This clone was counted between two and nine times. The chain links TRBV29-1 to TRBJ2-6, with D unclear. The CDR3 sequence is 13 residues long. The ends were cut back, 1 base at V and 2 bases at J, with 3 bases in the middle. CDR1 and CDR2 from the germline V gene are SQVTM and ANQGSEA. The CDR3 sequence is CSVEATGANVLTF. CDR3 bases: TGCAGCGTTGAAGCCACTGGGGCCAACGTCCTGACTTTC.

The rearrangement joins TRBV5-1 to TRBJ2-5, with D unresolved. The V gene lost 4 bases and the J gene lost 2 bases, with 21 bases spanning the gap. This CDR3 has 17 amino acids. The V gene's germline CDR1 is SGHRS and CDR2 YFSETQ. The CDR3 bases are TGCGCCAGCAGCCCAATCAAGTTGCCCAGGTTGCAAGAGACCCAGTACTTC. As protein: CASSPIKLPRLQETQYF.

This clone has only a few counts. V usage is TRBV7-2 and J usage is TRBJ2-5, with TRBD2 as a possible D gene (6 bases). The length of the CDR3 is 14 residues. Germline CDR1 and CDR2: SGHTA and FQGNSA. V lost 6 bases and J 4 bases, leaving 15 bases between the germline ends. CDR3 coding DNA: TGTGCCAGCAGACCGACGGGAGAAAGAGAGACCCAGTACTTC. Translated, it gives CASRPTGERETQYF.

This clone was seen more than once but under ten times. The chain couples TRBV6-1 to TRBJ2-1; perhaps TRBD2 as D (6 bases). Germline V lookup: CDR1 MNHNS, CDR2 SASEGT. The CDR3 consists of 17 residues. V was trimmed by 2 bases and J by 10 bases, leaving 24 bases between them. CDR3 bases: TGTGCCAGCAGTGAATTGATTGGGACTGGGTCCCGAGGAGAGCAGTTCTTC. Its translation is CASSELIGTGSRGEQFF.

The table lists this clone with a count of one. This chain connects TRBV7-6 to TRBJ1-1; 7 nucleotides agree with TRBD1. CDR1 SGHVS and CDR2 FNYEAQ come from the germline V gene. Trimming removed 5 bases from V and 4 bases from J; junction bases left unmatched: 10. CDR3 length: 15 amino acids. CDR3 in amino acids: CASSPGPGGTTEAFF. DNA of the CDR3: TGTGCCAGCAGCCCGGGGCCAGGGGGAACCACTGAAGCTTTCTTT. The full variable domain, completed using reference TRBV7-6 and TRBJ1-1, is GAGVSQSPRYKVTKRGQDVALRCDPISGHVSLYWYRQALGQGPEFLTYFNYEAQQDKSGLPNDRFSAERPEGSISTLTIQRTEQRDSAMYRCASSPGPGGTTEAFFGQGTRLTVV.

CDR3 sequence (DNA): TGTGCCAGCAGGAGGGACAACCCCCCGACGGGCTATGGCTACACCTTC. Its translation: CASRRDNPPTGYGYTF. The V call is TRBV7-9, the J call TRBJ1-2, with D tentatively TRBD1 (6 bases). There are 16 residues in the CDR3. Germline CDR1 and CDR2: SEHNR and FQNEAQ (reference sequence). The germline V and J ends were trimmed by 6 bases and 4 bases, with 21 bases remaining between them.